The 8 T cell receptor beta chains in this list originate from one sample, sequenced in a study of cytomegalovirus exposure and HLA in healthy donors. The PCR used 60 Vbeta and 13 Jbeta primers. The protocol was immunoSEQ multiplex PCR, while the TCRdb copy is restricted to in-frame clones and leaves out a portion. The sample lists some 190,000 clones, 65% to 85% occurring once. The specimen was PBMCs. The receptor set was obtained from a female donor in good health and CMV-seronegative.

The V call is TRBV19, the J call TRBJ1-5, with TRBD1 identical over 8 bases. The CDR3 loop spans 16 amino acids. Germline values: CDR1 LNHDA, CDR2 SQIVND (reference sequence). V dropped 1 base and J dropped 2; count of bases not matched to a gene: 4. The CDR3 DNA sequence: TGTGCCAGTAGTATAGTGGGGGGACAGGGCAATCAGCCCCAGCATTTT. Residues: CASSIVGGQGNQPQHF.

This clone was observed a handful of times. This rearrangement joins TRBV2 to TRBJ2-7; D might be TRBD1 (6 bases). Germline CDR1 and CDR2: SNHLY and FYNNEI. The CDR3 runs to 13 residues. Between the trimmed V and J ends, which lost 4 bases and 2 bases, there was a span of 9 bases. CDR3: CASSGDKTYEQYF. CDR3 DNA sequence: TGTGCCAGCAGTGGGGACAAGACCTACGAGCAGTACTTC.

V is TRBV28 and J is TRBJ1-1; perhaps TRBD1 as D (6 bases). This CDR3 is 15 amino acids long. V was clipped by 1 base and J by 3 bases, with 12 bases between them. The V gene's germline CDR1 is MDHEN and CDR2 SYDVKM. The CDR3 DNA is TGTGCCAGCAGTTTATCTACAGGGTGGGACACTGAAGCTTTCTTT. This encodes CASSLSTGWDTEAFF.

V gene TRBV18 combines with J gene TRBJ2-2, with D possibly TRBD1 on 6 matching bases. CDR1 and CDR2 from the germline V gene are KGHSH and LQKENI. CDR3 size: 18 residues. V lost 3 bases, J lost 1 base, and 18 bases lay in between. The CDR3 coding sequence is TGTGCCAGCTCACCCGAGACCAGGACAGCCGGGAACACCGGGGAGCTGTTTTTT. Encoded protein: CASSPETRTAGNTGELFF.

This chain connects TRBV30 to TRBJ1-5, with 8 bases fitting TRBD1. The CDR3 has 16 residues. Germline CDR1 and CDR2: GTSNPN and SVGIG (reference sequence). J was trimmed by 0 bases and V by 2 bases; bases with no gene match: 6. The chain's CDR3 is CAWSRWTGNSNQPQHF. DNA for the CDR3: TGTGCCTGGAGTCGATGGACAGGGAATAGCAATCAGCCCCAGCATTTT.

This chain connects TRBV11-2 to TRBJ2-2, with D possibly TRBD1 on 6 matching bases. CDR3 length: 15 amino acids. The V gene's germline CDR1 is SGHAT and CDR2 FQNNGV. V lost 5 bases and J lost 2, with 12 bases in between. This CDR3 is CASSLQGHNTGELFF. CDR3 DNA sequence: TGTGCCAGCAGCCTCCAGGGACACAACACCGGGGAGCTGTTTTTT.

The chain employs TRBV28 and TRBJ2-7; 9 bases are shared with TRBD2. The germline gives CDR1 MDHEN, CDR2 SYDVKM. The CDR3 covers 15 residues. V was pared by 5 bases and J by 9 bases, with 14 bases of the junction left unmatched. Here the CDR3 DNA reads TGTGCCAGCAGTCCAGCGGGACTAGCAGAAATGGGGCAGTACTTC. It translates to CASSPAGLAEMGQYF.

The chain uses TRBV5-6 and TRBJ2-1; 13 nucleotides match TRBD2. The CDR3 loop spans 18 amino acids. Germline assignment: CDR1 SGHDT and CDR2 YYEEEE. Losses at the gene ends were 3 bases for V and 0 bases for J; bases not matched to a gene: 6. In nucleotides, the CDR3 is TGTGCCAGCAGCTCGACTAGCGGGAGGCCGAGCTCCTACAATGAGCAGTTCTTC. The encoded protein is CASSSTSGRPSSYNEQFF.